This T cell receptor beta chain came from a study of blood T cell repertoires in COVID-19. Whole-study context: Acute and convalescent COVID-19 specimens originated in the United States, Italy and Spain. T cells, B-cell-depleted T cells, or PBMCs provided the cDNA or gDNA that served as material.

As handled by the study authors: Estimated nucleated cell counts came from reference gene primer amplification. The method was immunoSEQ multiplex PCR; TCRdb's version includes in-frame clones alone and lacks a portion of them. The V and J calls and clone size come from that table; D and trimming were worked out from the DNA. The sample yields fewer than 250,000 clones, around 87% seen once. Germline assignment: CDR1 SGDLS and CDR2 YYNGEE. CDR3 length equals 14 residues. V shed 0 bases, J shed 5 bases, and the junction held 1 base outside the gene matches. The chain employs TRBV9 and TRBJ2-4, with TRBD1 matching over 8 bases. Sequenced sample: peripheral blood. This clonotype was obtained from a man between 60 and 70 years old with acute or convalescent COVID-19. CDR3 in DNA: TGTGCCAGCAGCGTAGACAGGGGGGAAAACATTCAGTACTTC. Its protein is CASSVDRGENIQYF.